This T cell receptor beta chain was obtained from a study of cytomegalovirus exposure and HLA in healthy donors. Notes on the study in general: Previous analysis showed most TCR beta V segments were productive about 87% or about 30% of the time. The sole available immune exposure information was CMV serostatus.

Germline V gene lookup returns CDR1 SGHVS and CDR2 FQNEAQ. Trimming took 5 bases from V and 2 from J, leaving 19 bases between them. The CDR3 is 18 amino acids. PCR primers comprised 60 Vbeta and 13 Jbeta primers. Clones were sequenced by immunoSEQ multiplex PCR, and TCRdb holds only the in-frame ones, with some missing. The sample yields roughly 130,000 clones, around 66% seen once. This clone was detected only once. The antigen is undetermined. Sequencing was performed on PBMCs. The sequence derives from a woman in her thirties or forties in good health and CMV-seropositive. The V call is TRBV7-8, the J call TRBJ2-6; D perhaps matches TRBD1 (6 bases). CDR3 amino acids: CASSKKQGGEAGANVLTF. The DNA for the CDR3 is TGTGCCAGCAGCAAGAAACAGGGCGGAGAGGCTGGGGCCAACGTCCTGACTTTC. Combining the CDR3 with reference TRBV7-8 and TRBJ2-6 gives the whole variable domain GAGVSQSPRYKVAKRGQDVALRCDPISGHVSLFWYQQALGQGPEFLTYFQNEAQLDKSGLPSDRFFAERPEGSVSTLKIQRTQQEDSAVYLCASSKKQGGEAGANVLTFGAGSRLTVL.